What follows are 25 T cell receptor beta chains derived from one specimen sequenced in a study of T cell clonality in common variable immunodeficiency. Clones were sequenced by immunoSEQ multiplex PCR, and TCRdb holds only the in-frame ones, with some missing. The data show 75,000 to 85,000 clones, with none appearing a single time. The sequencing input was peripheral blood mononuclear cells. These receptors all come from a person between 18 and 75 years old in good health.

This clone was counted at least ten times. CDR3 in amino acids: CSARDQDRGLVTDTQYF. The covered CDR3 bases are TGCAGTGCTAGAGATCAGGACAGGGGGCTCGTCACAGATACG. The chain uses TRBV20-1 and TRBJ2-3; 11 bases fit TRBD1. The read stops 3 residues short of the end of the CDR3; the missing end is completed from the germline J gene. The CDR3 loop spans 17 amino acids. Germline trimming cut 0 bases from V and 2 bases from J; bases unmatched to any gene: 7. Germline V lookup: CDR1 DFQATT, CDR2 SNEGSKA (reference sequence).

This clone came up many times. Read sequence stops 3 residues before the CDR3 end, and the germline J gene provides the missing end. The V gene is TRBV7-9, the J gene TRBJ2-7; D unclear. The germline CDR1 and CDR2 sequences are SEHNR and FQNEAQ (reference sequence). The CDR3 is 13 amino acids. V gave up 3 bases and J gave up 0 bases, with 6 bases separating them. CDR3 bases read: TGTGCCAGCAGCTTCTTCTCCTCCTACGAG. Encoded protein: CASSFFSSYE. The whole CDR3 sequence is CASSFFSSYEQYF.

Concerning this clone itself: The read ends 3 residues early relative to the CDR3; the germline J gene fills the gap. J is TRBJ1-5 and V is TRBV2, with 11 nucleotides matching TRBD1. Trimming at V came to 2 bases and at J to 6 bases, leaving 6 bases not matched to a gene. The germline V gene has CDR1 SNHLY and CDR2 FYNNEI. This CDR3 contains 16 residues. CDR3 bases read: TGTGCCAGCAGTGAACGGACAGGGGGCGGCGGTCAGCCC. Translation gives CASSERTGGGGQP. In full, the CDR3 reads CASSERTGGGGQPQHF.

Many counts were recorded for this clone. The read terminates 3 residues ahead of where the CDR3 ends, so the germline J gene completes it. This rearrangement joins TRBV4-2 to TRBJ2-7; 10 positions agree with TRBD1. V was pared by 3 bases and J by 2 bases, with 1 base of the junction left unmatched. The germline CDR1 and CDR2 sequences are LGHNA and YNFKEQ. The CDR3 is 14 amino acids. The CDR3 sequence: CASSHGQGAYEQYF. The part of the CDR3 DNA that was read is TGTGCCAGCAGCCACGGACAGGGGGCCTACGAG.

This clone was seen at least ten times. The read stops 3 residues short of the end of the CDR3; the missing end is completed from the germline J gene. The chain carries TRBV6-2 or TRBV6-3 and TRBJ2-2; 12 positions match TRBD2. V was clipped by 7 bases and J by 7 bases; unmatched bases: 4. The CDR3 runs 14 residues. CDR1 and CDR2 from the germline V gene are MNHEY and SVGEGT. CDR3: CASTEGLAGGELFF. Incomplete CDR3 DNA: TGTGCCAGCACCGAGGGACTAGCGGGCGGGGAG.

Many counts were recorded for this clone. The observed sequence ends 3 residues before the CDR3 terminus, with the missing tail filled in from the germline J gene. This chain links TRBV7-2 with TRBJ2-7, with TRBD2 matching 7 bases. J gave up 4 bases and V 5 bases, and 8 bases lay outside the gene matches. CDR1 and CDR2 from the germline V gene are SGHTA and FQGNSA. CDR3 length: 14 residues. Partial CDR3 DNA: TGTGCCAGCAGCGCCGGGACTAACTTTTACGAG. Translated, it gives CASSAGTNFYE. The whole CDR3 sequence is CASSAGTNFYEQYF.

The table lists this clone with many counts. The missing CDR3 end, 3 residues past where the read stops, is filled in from the germline J gene. Within the sample, other DNA sequences also encode this same CDR3. V and J are TRBV11-3 and TRBJ2-3, with a weak D call TRBD2 (5 bases). Trimming pared 1 base from V and 4 bases from J, leaving 9 bases between. The length of the CDR3 is 14 residues. Germline CDR1 SGHNT, CDR2 YENEEA. The CDR3 spells CASSLGTSSDTQYF. The DNA read from the CDR3 is TGTGCCAGCAGCTTAGGGACTTCCTCAGATACG. Based on the CDR3 plus reference TRBV11-3 and TRBJ2-3, the full variable domain is EAGVVQSPRYKIIEKKQPVAFWCNPISGHNTLYWYLQNLGQGPELLIRYENEEAVDDSQLPKDRFSAERLKGVDSTLKIQPAELGDSAVYLCASSLGTSSDTQYFGPGTRLTVL.

In its sample, this clone was seen many times. Read sequence stops 3 residues before the CDR3 end, and the germline J gene provides the missing end. The rearrangement uses TRBV11-3 and TRBJ2-5; 8 positions match TRBD1. This CDR3 region has 13 residues. V trimming: 5 bases; J trimming: 4 bases; junction bases outside the gene matches: 3. CDR1 and CDR2 from the germline V gene are SGHNT and YENEEA. CDR3 sequence reads: CASSRTGIETQYF. The sequenced CDR3 bases are TGTGCCAGCAGCCGGACAGGGATAGAGACC.

Regarding this clone: The CDR3 extends 3 residues past the end of the read, so its final part is completed from the germline J gene. The V gene is TRBV19, the J gene TRBJ1-1; D remains ambiguous. The ends were cut back, 5 bases at V and 1 base at J, with 8 bases in the middle. The CDR3 is 13 residues long. From germline, CDR1 is LNHDA and CDR2 SQIVND (reference sequence). The DNA read from the CDR3 is TGTGCCAGTAGTGTCTCAGGGAACACTGAA. This sequence encodes CASSVSGNTE. The entire CDR3 protein is CASSVSGNTEAFF. The full variable domain, rest sourced from reference TRBV19 and TRBJ1-1, is DGGITQSPKYLFRKEGQNVTLSCEQNLNHDAMYWYRQDPGQGLRLIYYSQIVNDFQKGDIAEGYSVSREKKESFPLTVTSAQKNPTAFYLCASSVSGNTEAFFGQGTRLTVV.

This clone was picked up many times. The CDR3 end is not reached by the read, which stops 3 residues before it; the germline J gene fills it in. This rearrangement joins TRBV19 to TRBJ2-7, with D maybe TRBD2 (6 bases). CDR1 and CDR2 from the germline V gene are LNHDA and SQIVND (reference sequence). The CDR3 loop spans 15 amino acids. V dropped 10 bases and J dropped 2 bases, with 21 bases sitting between them. CDR3 in amino acids: CATTTTGTVAYEQYF. The CDR3 bases that were read are TGTGCCACTACAACAACCGGGACTGTGGCCTACGAG.

This clone occurred many times. Read sequence stops 3 residues before the CDR3 end, and the germline J gene provides the missing end. The chain is built from TRBV3-1 (or the pseudogene TRBV3-2) and TRBJ2-3, with 10 bases that match TRBD2. The V gene's germline CDR1 is LGHDT and CDR2 YNNKEL (reference sequence). The length of the CDR3 is 18 residues. Germline trimming cut 6 bases from V and 0 bases from J; bases unmatched to any gene: 12. The CDR3 DNA, read in part, is TGTGCCAGCAGTCTTCTCCCTAGCGGGGGCCCAAGCACAGATACG. Its protein product is CASSLLPSGGPSTDT. The full-length CDR3 reads as CASSLLPSGGPSTDTQYF.

This clone came up many times. CDR3 bases read: TGTGCCAGTGCTAGCGGGAGGGCTTATGAG. Encoded protein: CASASGRAYE. The full-length CDR3 reads as CASASGRAYEQFF. The chain joins TRBV2 to TRBJ2-1; 12 nucleotides line up with TRBD2. The read ends 3 residues early relative to the CDR3; the germline J gene fills the gap. The V gene end was trimmed by 9 bases and the J gene end by 8 bases; junction bases not matched to a gene: 5. In germline, CDR1 is SNHLY, CDR2 FYNNEI. The CDR3 is made up of 13 amino acids.

In this sample, this clone turned up many times. The read finishes 3 residues shy of the CDR3 end, and the germline J gene is used to complete it. The chain combines TRBV7-2 with TRBJ2-7; 8 bases are shared with TRBD2. The V gene end was trimmed by 2 bases and the J gene end by 3 bases; junction bases not matched to a gene: 3. CDR3 length equals 14 residues. Germline-derived CDR1 and CDR2 are SGHTA and FQGNSA. The CDR3 reads CASSLSTSGYEQYF. CDR3 DNA, as far as it was read: TGTGCCAGCAGCTTATCAACTAGCGGCTACGAG.

This clone was counted between two and nine times. The CDR3 end is not reached by the read, which stops 3 residues before it; the germline J gene fills it in. The V call is TRBV23-1, the J call TRBJ2-7; 7 nucleotides line up with TRBD1. TRBV23-1 is annotated as an ORF whose role is uncertain. The junction had 9 bases not matched to a gene; V was cut back by 0 bases and J by 4 bases. This CDR3 is built from 16 residues. CDR3 protein: CASSQSIRGQKYEQYF. The DNA read from the CDR3 is TGCGCCAGCAGTCAATCGATTAGGGGGCAAAAATACGAG.

This clone has a count of ten or more. The read gets to within 3 residues of the CDR3 end, and the germline J gene fills in the rest. The gene calls are TRBV19 and TRBJ2-3, with TRBD1 matching 7 bases. CDR1 is LNHDA, CDR2 SQIVND, per germline (reference sequence). J lost 0 bases, V lost 4 bases, and 4 bases had no gene match. The CDR3 length is 15 residues. The CDR3 bases that were read are TGTGCCAGTAGTACAACAGGGGACAGCACAGATACG. Protein product: CASSTTGDSTDT. From start to end, the CDR3 is CASSTTGDSTDTQYF. Full variable domain (missing parts from reference TRBV19 and TRBJ2-3): DGGITQSPKYLFRKEGQNVTLSCEQNLNHDAMYWYRQDPGQGLRLIYYSQIVNDFQKGDIAEGYSVSREKKESFPLTVTSAQKNPTAFYLCASSTTGDSTDTQYFGPGTRLTVL.

Ten or more counts support this clone. The read finishes 3 residues shy of the CDR3 end, and the germline J gene is used to complete it. This chain uses TRBV19 with TRBJ1-1; D gene unclear. The CDR3 is 11 residues long. Germline CDR1 and CDR2: LNHDA and SQIVND (reference sequence). CDR3 DNA, as far as it was read: TGTGCCAGTAGTATAGCACTAGCG. Encoded protein: CASSIALA. The CDR3 reads in full as CASSIALAAFF.

This clone was seen repeatedly, ten times or more. CDR3 DNA, as far as it was read: TGTGCCAGCAGTCCCCATGGGACCGGGACTAGCGGGAGCTATGAG. The encoded protein is CASSPHGTGTSGSYE. The CDR3, in full, reads CASSPHGTGTSGSYEQFF. The chain combines TRBV28 with TRBJ2-1; 14 bases agree with TRBD2. Read sequence stops 3 residues before the CDR3 end, and the germline J gene provides the missing end. Per the germline V gene, CDR1 is MDHEN and CDR2 is SYDVKM. The CDR3 spans 18 residues. The ends lost 5 bases at V and 8 bases at J; junction bases unmatched: 14.

This clone showed up many times. The read ends 3 residues shy of where the CDR3 ends; the end is completed using the germline J gene. J is TRBJ1-2 and V is TRBV10-3; D perhaps matches TRBD1 (6 bases). CDR3 length: 15 residues. V was trimmed by 8 bases and J by 1 base, leaving 17 bases between them. CDR1 is ENHRY and CDR2 is SYGVKD in the germline V gene. The DNA read from the CDR3 is TGTGCCATCGGTGGGGGGCAGATCGTTAACTATGGC. It translates to CAIGGGQIVNYG. The entire CDR3 protein is CAIGGGQIVNYGYTF.

There are many counts of this clone. The read terminates 3 residues ahead of where the CDR3 ends, so the germline J gene completes it. The rearrangement links TRBV5-1 to TRBJ1-1; TRBD1 matches at 12 bases. This CDR3 is 18 amino acids long. V shed 3 bases, J shed 1 base, and the junction held 10 bases outside the gene matches. CDR1 is SGHRS, CDR2 YFSETQ, per germline. CDR3 sequence reads: CASSSLSGQGAGNTEAFF. The DNA read from the CDR3 is TGCGCCAGCAGCTCTTTATCGGGACAGGGGGCGGGGAACACTGAA.

The sample holds many counts of this clone. Sequencing ends 3 residues short of the CDR3 end; the germline J gene provides the rest. This chain joins TRBV30 and TRBJ1-5; D uncertain. Trimming cost V 4 bases and J 1 base, with 8 bases left between them. Per the germline V gene, CDR1 is GTSNPN and CDR2 is SVGIG (reference sequence). CDR3 length equals 13 residues. This CDR3 reads CAWTAGSNQPQHF. The CDR3 DNA, read in part, is TGTGCCTGGACCGCGGGGAGCAATCAGCCC.

This clone was counted many times. The CDR3 end is not reached by the read, which stops 3 residues before it; the germline J gene fills it in. The chain joins TRBV20-1 to TRBJ2-5; a possible D gene is TRBD1 (6 bases). V lost 3 bases, J lost 0 bases, and 14 bases lay in between. Germline lookup yields CDR1 DFQATT and CDR2 SNEGSKA (reference sequence). This CDR3 is built from 15 residues. CDR3 DNA, as far as it was read: TGCAGTGCTAGTATGCAGGGGTCGTACCAAGAGACC. Its translation: CSASMQGSYQET. In full, the CDR3 is CSASMQGSYQETQYF.

This clone has a count of ten or more. The read ends 3 residues shy of where the CDR3 ends; the end is completed using the germline J gene. This chain joins TRBV7-3 and TRBJ2-3, with TRBD2 matching over 10 bases. Germline V gives CDR1 SGHTA, CDR2 FQGTGA. This CDR3 has 15 amino acids. V was pared by 1 base and J by 6 bases, with 4 bases of the junction left unmatched. The CDR3: CASSLNLAGVDTQYF. The sequenced part of the CDR3 DNA is TGTGCCAGCAGCTTAAATCTAGCGGGAGTGGATACG.

This clone has a count of ten or more. The read is 3 residues too short to cover the CDR3 end, so that end is filled in from the germline J gene. J is TRBJ2-5 and V is TRBV5-1; the match to TRBD2 covers 7 bases. Looked up from germline, CDR1 is SGHRS and CDR2 is YFSETQ. This CDR3 contains 14 residues. V gave up 0 bases and J gave up 4 bases; unmatched junction bases: 3. The CDR3 is CASSLAGGGETQYF. The CDR3 DNA, read in part, is TGCGCCAGCAGCTTGGCGGGCGGGGGAGAGACC. Complete variable domain (other parts from reference TRBV5-1 and TRBJ2-5): KAGVTQTPRYLIKTRGQQVTLSCSPISGHRSVSWYQQTPGQGLQFLFEYFSETQRNKGNFPGRFSGRQFSNSRSEMNVSTLELGDSALYLCASSLAGGGETQYFGPGTRLLVL.

This clone occurred many times. The CDR3 extends 3 residues past the end of the read, so its final part is completed from the germline J gene. J is TRBJ1-1 and V is TRBV6-2 or TRBV6-3; a possible D gene is TRBD1 (5 bases). V was trimmed by 0 bases and J by 1 base, leaving 12 bases between them. CDR1 is MNHEY, CDR2 SVGEGT, per germline. There are 16 residues in the CDR3. Partial CDR3 DNA: TGTGCCAGCAGTTACTCGCTCGGAGACAGGAACACTGAA. Amino acid sequence: CASSYSLGDRNTE. The whole CDR3 sequence reads CASSYSLGDRNTEAFF.

This clone was found many times. Read data end 3 residues before the CDR3 end; the end is taken from the germline J gene. The chain employs TRBV7-3 and TRBJ2-1; D is unclear. Trimming took 1 base from V and 9 from J, leaving 4 bases between them. The CDR3 spans 11 residues. CDR1 is SGHTA and CDR2 is FQGTGA in the germline V gene. The DNA read from the CDR3 is TGTGCCAGCAGCTTAAAGGGTGAG. Encoded protein: CASSLKGE. The full CDR3 is CASSLKGEQFF.